This paragraph reports one T cell receptor beta chain. Its antigen is not known. This entry belongs to a study of vaccination and CD4 T cells after COVID-19. Background on the study: Each individual in the study obtained two doses of BNT162b2 or mRNA-1273 vaccine.

The CDR3 runs to 14 residues. Germline CDR1 and CDR2: MNHNS and SASEGT. V dropped 6 bases and J dropped 0 bases, with 10 bases sitting between them. The Oncomine TCR Beta short-read assay was applied to DNA of cultured CD4+ T cells. It was cultured CD4+ T cells from which genomic DNA was extracted. TCRdb reprocessed the PCR reads via MiXCR and lists one record per CDR3 protein. The sample holds more than 8,500 distinct CDR3 sequences; approximately 40% are singletons and the top ten take under 30%. Documented treatment: approximately 11-day PBMC culture with coronavirus spike peptide pools or control peptides (ViraFEST assay). The collection of CD4+ T cells from the unexposed donor took place before the COVID-19 pandemic (2011-2018). Negative-selection isolation of CD4+ T cells was performed after around eleven days of culture. Probes of unexposed-donor CD4+ T cells used SARS-CoV-2 S/N and four cold-coronavirus spikes (cells permitting).

The rearrangement joins TRBV6-1 to TRBJ2-3; D is uncertain. The TCR was taken from a human donor in good health. The sample taken for sequencing was CD4+ T cells from blood, cultured in vitro. The DNA for the CDR3 is TGTGCCAGCAGCCTTCTCTCTAGCACAGATACGCAGTATTTT. This sequence encodes CASSLLSSTDTQYF.